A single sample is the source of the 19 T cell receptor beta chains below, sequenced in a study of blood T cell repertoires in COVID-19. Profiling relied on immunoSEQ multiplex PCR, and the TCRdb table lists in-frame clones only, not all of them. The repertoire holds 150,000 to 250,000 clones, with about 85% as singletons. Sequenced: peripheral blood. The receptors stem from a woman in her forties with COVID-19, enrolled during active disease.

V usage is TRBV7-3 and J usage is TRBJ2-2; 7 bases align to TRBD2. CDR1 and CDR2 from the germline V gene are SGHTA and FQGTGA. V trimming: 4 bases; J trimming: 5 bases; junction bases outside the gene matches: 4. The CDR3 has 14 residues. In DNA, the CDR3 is TGTGCCAGCAGCTCCGGGGGGAGGACCGGGGAGCTGTTTTTT. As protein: CASSSGGRTGELFF.

CDR3 residues: CASSDQGLETQYF. CDR3 nucleotide sequence: TGTGCCAGCAGTGATCAGGGTTTGGAGACCCAGTACTTC. The chain is built from TRBV6-1 and TRBJ2-5; possible D gene TRBD1, 5 bases. V shed 3 bases and J shed 5 bases, with 10 bases lying between them. Per germline, CDR1 MNHNS and CDR2 SASEGT. This CDR3 comprises 13 residues.

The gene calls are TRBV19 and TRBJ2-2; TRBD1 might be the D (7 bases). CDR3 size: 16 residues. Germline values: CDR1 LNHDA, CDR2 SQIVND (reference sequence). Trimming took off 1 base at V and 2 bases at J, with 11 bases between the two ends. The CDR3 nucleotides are TGTGCCAGTAGTATAGGGACAGGACTAAACACCGGGGAGCTGTTTTTT. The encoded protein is CASSIGTGLNTGELFF.

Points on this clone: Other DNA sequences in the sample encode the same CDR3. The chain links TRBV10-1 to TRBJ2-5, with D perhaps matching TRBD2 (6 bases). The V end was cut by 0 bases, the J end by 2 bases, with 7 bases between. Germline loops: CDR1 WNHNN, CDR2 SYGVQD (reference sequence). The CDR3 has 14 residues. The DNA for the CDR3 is TGCGCCAGCAGTGAGTCGACTAGTCAAGAGACCCAGTACTTC. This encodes CASSESTSQETQYF.

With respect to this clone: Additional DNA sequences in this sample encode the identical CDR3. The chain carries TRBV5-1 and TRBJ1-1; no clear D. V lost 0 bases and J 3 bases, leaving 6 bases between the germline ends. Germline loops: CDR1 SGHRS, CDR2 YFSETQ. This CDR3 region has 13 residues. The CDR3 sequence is CASSLGSDTEAFF. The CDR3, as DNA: TGCGCCAGCAGCTTGGGGTCGGACACTGAAGCTTTCTTT.

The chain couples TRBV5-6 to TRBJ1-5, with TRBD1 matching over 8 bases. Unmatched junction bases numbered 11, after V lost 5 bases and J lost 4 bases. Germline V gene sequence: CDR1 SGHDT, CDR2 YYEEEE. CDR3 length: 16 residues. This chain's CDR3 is CASSFFDRGGNQPQHF. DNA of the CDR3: TGTGCCAGCAGTTTTTTCGACAGGGGCGGAAATCAGCCCCAGCATTTT.

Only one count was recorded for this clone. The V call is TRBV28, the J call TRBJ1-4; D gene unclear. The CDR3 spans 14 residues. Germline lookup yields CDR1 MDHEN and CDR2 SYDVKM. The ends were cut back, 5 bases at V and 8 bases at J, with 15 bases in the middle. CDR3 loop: CASSERGLDEKLFF. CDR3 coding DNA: TGTGCCAGCAGTGAGCGAGGGTTGGACGAAAAACTGTTTTTT. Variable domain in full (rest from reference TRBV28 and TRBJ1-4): DVKVTQSSRYLVKRTGEKVFLECVQDMDHENMFWYRQDPGLGLRLIYFSYDVKMKEKGDIPEGYSVSREKKERFSLILESASTNQTSMYLCASSERGLDEKLFFGSGTQLSVL.

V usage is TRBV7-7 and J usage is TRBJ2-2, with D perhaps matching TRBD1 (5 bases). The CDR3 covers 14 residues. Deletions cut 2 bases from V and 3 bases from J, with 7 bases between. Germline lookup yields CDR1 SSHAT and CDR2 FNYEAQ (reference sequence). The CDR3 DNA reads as TGTGCCAGCAGCTTACTACAGGACACCGGGGAGCTGTTTTTT. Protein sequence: CASSLLQDTGELFF.

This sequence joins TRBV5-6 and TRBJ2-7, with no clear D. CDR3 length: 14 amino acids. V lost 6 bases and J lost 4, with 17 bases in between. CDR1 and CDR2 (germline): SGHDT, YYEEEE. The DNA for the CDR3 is TGTGCCAGCACGAGGCGAGGTGGTTGGTACGAGCAGTACTTC. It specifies CASTRRGGWYEQYF. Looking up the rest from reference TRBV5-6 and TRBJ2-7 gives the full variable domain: DAGVTQSPTHLIKTRGQQVTLRCSPKSGHDTVSWYQQALGQGPQFIFQYYEEEERQRGNFPDRFSGHQFPNYSSELNVNALLLGDSALYLCASTRRGGWYEQYFGPGTRLTVT.

For the CDR3, the DNA is TGTGCCTCTATGTCGGGACTAGTAAATGAGCAGTTCTTC. Protein sequence: CASMSGLVNEQFF. The chain is built from TRBV2 and TRBJ2-1; 8 bases fit TRBD2. Trimming cost V 11 bases and J 7 bases; bases outside gene matches: 10. The germline gives CDR1 SNHLY, CDR2 FYNNEI. This CDR3 is 13 amino acids long.

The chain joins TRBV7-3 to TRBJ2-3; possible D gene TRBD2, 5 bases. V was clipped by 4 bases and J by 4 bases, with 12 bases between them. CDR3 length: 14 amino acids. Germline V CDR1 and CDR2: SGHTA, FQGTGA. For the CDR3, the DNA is TGTGCCAGCAGCTCGGCGGGTTTCTCAGATACGCAGTATTTT. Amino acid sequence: CASSSAGFSDTQYF.

CDR3 sequence reads: CASRFSLGQVIGNQPQHF. The CDR3 coding sequence is TGTGCCAGTAGATTCAGTCTGGGACAGGTGATTGGCAATCAGCCCCAGCATTTT. The V call is TRBV19, the J call TRBJ1-5, with TRBD1 matching 8 bases. This CDR3 has 18 amino acids. Trimming removed 6 bases from V and 2 bases from J; junction bases left unmatched: 15. Per the germline V gene, CDR1 is LNHDA and CDR2 is SQIVND (reference sequence).

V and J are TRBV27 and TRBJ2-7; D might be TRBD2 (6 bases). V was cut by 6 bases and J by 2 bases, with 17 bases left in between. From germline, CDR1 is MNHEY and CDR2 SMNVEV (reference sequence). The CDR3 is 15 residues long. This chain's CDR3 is CASRLSSGITYEQYF. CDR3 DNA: TGTGCCAGCAGACTAAGTAGCGGTATTACCTACGAGCAGTACTTC.

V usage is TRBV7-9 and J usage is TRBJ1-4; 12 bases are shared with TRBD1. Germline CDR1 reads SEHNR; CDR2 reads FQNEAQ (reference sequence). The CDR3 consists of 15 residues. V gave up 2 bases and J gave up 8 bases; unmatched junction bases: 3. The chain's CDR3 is CASSLYGTGGEKLFF. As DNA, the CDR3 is TGTGCCAGCAGCTTATACGGGACAGGGGGCGAAAAACTGTTTTTT.

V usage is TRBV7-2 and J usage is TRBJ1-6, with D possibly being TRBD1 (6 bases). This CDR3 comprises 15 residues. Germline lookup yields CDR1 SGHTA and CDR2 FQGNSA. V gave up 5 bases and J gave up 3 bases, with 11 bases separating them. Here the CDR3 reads CASSAGTIYNSPLHF. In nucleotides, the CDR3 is TGTGCCAGCAGCGCCGGGACAATCTATAATTCACCCCTCCACTTT.

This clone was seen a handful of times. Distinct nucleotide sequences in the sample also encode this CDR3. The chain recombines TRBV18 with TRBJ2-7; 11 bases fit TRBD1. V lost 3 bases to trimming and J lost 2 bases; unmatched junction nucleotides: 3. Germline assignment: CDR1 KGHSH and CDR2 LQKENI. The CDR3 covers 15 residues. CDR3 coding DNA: TGTGCCAGCTCACCCGGGACAGGGGGGGCCTACGAGCAGTACTTC. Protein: CASSPGTGGAYEQYF.

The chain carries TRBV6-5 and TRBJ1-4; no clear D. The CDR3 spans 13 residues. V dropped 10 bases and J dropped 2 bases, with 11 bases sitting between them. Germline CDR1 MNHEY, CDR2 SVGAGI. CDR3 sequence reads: CAILSTTNEKLFF. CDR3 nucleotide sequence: TGTGCCATTCTATCTACCACTAATGAAAAACTGTTTTTT.

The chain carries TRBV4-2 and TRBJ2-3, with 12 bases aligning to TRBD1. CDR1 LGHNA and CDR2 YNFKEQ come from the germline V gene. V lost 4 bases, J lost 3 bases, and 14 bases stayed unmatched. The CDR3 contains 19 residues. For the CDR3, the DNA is TGTGCCAGCAGCCGTCATCCGGGACAGGGGGCGCTGGGAACAGATACGCAGTATTTT. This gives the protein CASSRHPGQGALGTDTQYF.

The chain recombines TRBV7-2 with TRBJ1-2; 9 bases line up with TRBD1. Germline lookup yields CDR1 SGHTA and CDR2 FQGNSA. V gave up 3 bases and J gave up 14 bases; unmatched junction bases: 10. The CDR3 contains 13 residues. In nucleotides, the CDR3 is TGTGCCAGCAGCTTCGGCCGGGACAGGGTAGGAACCTTC. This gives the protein CASSFGRDRVGTF.